This T cell receptor (beta chain) was captured in a study of neurological immune-mediated disorders. Points from the study as a whole: Expanded clones shared no CDR3 amino acid sequences across subjects, suggesting private repertoires in all groups.

TCRdb recomputed calls from the 5' RACE reads with MiXCR, one row per CDR3 protein. The sample consists of roughly 50,000 distinct CDR3 sequences, roughly an eighth of them appearing once. Time point denoted: longitudinal time-point 3. A word on this clonotype: The antigen is unknown.

This CDR3 contains 13 residues. From germline, CDR1 is SGHVS and CDR2 FNYEAQ. V was trimmed by 5 bases and J by 6 bases, leaving 14 bases between them. V and J are TRBV7-6 and TRBJ2-7, with D tentatively TRBD1 or TRBD2 (5 bases each). This TCR derives from a male donor with HTLV-1-associated myelopathy (HAM/TSP). Sequencing input: PBMCs. CDR3 in amino acids: CASSPRDGVEQYF. The CDR3, as DNA: TGTGCCAGCAGCCCTAGGGACGGAGTCGAGCAGTACTTC.